The rows below give T cell receptor beta chains drawn from one sample of a study of blood T cells in healthy people across ages. Via MiXCR, TCRdb re-called the 5' RACE reads, giving one row per CDR3 protein. The sample lists under 950,000 distinct CDR3 sequences, 20% to 25% seen once, with under 25% in the top ten. Source material: blood. All receptors come from a man between 65 and 80 years old in good health. CDR3s include the opening cysteine and the closing phenylalanine or tryptophan. D genes are given only for firm matches. For some rows the clone size is stated as once, few or many, or as a class when expanded; others skip it.

v_gene	abundance	d_gene	j_gene	CDR3aa	CDR3nt
TRBV5-1	few	.	TRBJ2-2	CASSLSPGASTGELFF	TGCGCCAGCAGCTTGAGTCCAGGGGCGTCCACCGGGGAGCTGTTTTTT
TRBV4-1	few	.	TRBJ1-5	CASSRGPLEQPQHF	TGCGCCAGCAGCCGGGGCCCCTTGGAACAGCCCCAGCATTTT
TRBV3-1	.	.	TRBJ1-2	CASSQVRTTPYGYTF	TGTGCCAGCAGCCAAGTCCGGACGACTCCCTATGGCTACACCTTC
TRBV20-1	.	TRBD1	TRBJ1-3	CSATLPTGEGGNTIYF	TGCAGTGCTACCCTCCCGACAGGGGAAGGTGGAAACACCATATATTTT
TRBV18	.	.	TRBJ1-6	CASSPSRSYNSPLHF	TGTGCCAGCTCACCGAGTCGGTCCTATAATTCACCCCTCCACTTT
TRBV7-2	few	.	TRBJ2-3	CASSLGDSTYTQYF	TGTGCCAGCAGCTTAGGGGACTCTACGTATACGCAGTATTTT
TRBV5-1	.	TRBD1	TRBJ2-7	CASSAGTGAIEQYF	TGCGCCAGCAGCGCCGGGACAGGCGCCATCGAGCAGTACTTC
TRBV18	.	TRBD1	TRBJ2-3	CASSTTGLEDTQYF	TGTGCCAGCTCAACGACAGGGCTGGAAGATACGCAGTATTTT
TRBV29-1	.	TRBD1	TRBJ1-2	CSVGSDRAYGYTF	TGCAGCGTTGGGTCCGACAGGGCCTATGGCTACACCTTC
TRBV5-1	.	TRBD1	TRBJ2-5	CASNVQPGQEETQYF	TGCGCCAGCAACGTACAACCGGGACAGGAAGAGACCCAGTACTTC
TRBV5-1	few	.	TRBJ2-7	CASSPGQYYEQYF	TGCGCCAGCAGCCCTGGACAGTACTACGAGCAGTACTTC
TRBV20-1	few	.	TRBJ1-1	CSAKMNTEAFF	TGCAGTGCTAAGATGAACACTGAAGCTTTCTTT
TRBV12-3/TRBV12-4	.	.	TRBJ2-6	CASSFRPGANVLTF	TGTGCCAGCAGTTTCCGCCCTGGGGCCAACGTCCTGACTTTC
TRBV24-1	once	.	TRBJ2-1	CATSDFLYNEQFF	TGTGCCACCAGTGATTTCCTCTACAATGAGCAGTTCTTC
TRBV20-1	.	TRBD1	TRBJ1-2	CSAIGTGGFVYTF	TGCAGTGCCATCGGGACAGGAGGGTTCGTCTACACCTTC
TRBV14	.	.	TRBJ2-5	CASSQDRGAIQETQYF	TGTGCCAGCAGCCAAGACCGGGGGGCTATCCAAGAGACCCAGTACTTC
TRBV18	few	TRBD1	TRBJ2-3	CASSFGTGSPDTQYF	TGTGCCAGCTCATTCGGGACAGGGTCCCCAGATACGCAGTATTTT
TRBV21-1	.	.	TRBJ2-1	CANTPVGLADYNEQFF	TGTGCCAACACCCCAGTGGGGCTAGCAGATTACAATGAGCAGTTCTTC
TRBV18	.	.	TRBJ1-6	CASSPVEGSPLHF	TGTGCCAGCTCACCAGTTGAGGGTTCACCCCTCCACTTT
TRBV7-8	.	.	TRBJ2-3	CASSPMPGLLTDTQYF	TGTGCCAGCAGCCCCATGCCGGGACTCCTCACAGATACGCAGTATTTT
TRBV12-3/TRBV12-4	.	.	TRBJ1-6	CASTISGGYSPLHF	TGTGCCAGCACCATCTCGGGGGGTTACTCACCCCTCCACTTT
TRBV29-1	many	.	TRBJ2-3	CSSSDTDTQYF	TGCAGCTCGTCGGACACCGATACGCAGTATTTT
TRBV7-2	.	TRBD1	TRBJ2-3	CASSLAAGQGADTQYF	TGTGCCAGCAGCTTGGCCGCGGGACAGGGGGCAGATACGCAGTATTTT
TRBV7-2	.	.	TRBJ2-1	CASSPSTSISYNEQFF	TGTGCCAGCAGTCCTTCGACGTCGATCTCCTACAATGAGCAGTTCTTC
TRBV24-1	.	.	TRBJ2-3	CATSDTRVTDTQYF	TGTGCCACCAGTGATACCAGGGTCACAGATACGCAGTATTTT
TRBV7-9	.	.	TRBJ1-5	CASSLVRTEGNQPQHF	TGTGCCAGCAGCTTAGTGAGGACAGAGGGCAATCAGCCCCAGCATTTT
TRBV7-2	few	.	TRBJ2-1	CASSPSWPHNEQFF	TGTGCCAGCAGCCCTAGCTGGCCCCACAATGAGCAGTTCTTC
TRBV12-3/TRBV12-4	few	.	TRBJ1-1	CASSASQKGNTEAFF	TGTGCCAGCAGTGCCTCACAGAAGGGGAACACTGAAGCTTTCTTT
TRBV6-6	few	TRBD1	TRBJ1-5	CASSYGTGSGQPQHF	TGTGCCAGCAGTTACGGGACAGGGTCCGGTCAGCCCCAGCATTTT
TRBV12-5	few	.	TRBJ2-3	CASASGGSTDTQYF	TGTGCTAGTGCCTCTGGTGGGAGCACAGATACGCAGTATTTT
TRBV20-1	.	TRBD2	TRBJ2-1	CSARLAGRTEQFF	TGTAGTGCTAGACTAGCGGGGAGGACTGAGCAGTTCTTC
TRBV18	.	.	TRBJ1-1	CASSPVGARAFF	TGTGCCAGCTCACCAGTAGGGGCGCGGGCTTTCTTT
TRBV2	.	.	TRBJ1-5	CASSARGGTGSNQPQHF	TGTGCCAGCAGTGCACGCGGGGGCACCGGGAGCAATCAGCCCCAGCATTTT
TRBV24-1	few	TRBD1	TRBJ1-2	CATSDPQGTGGAYGYTF	TGTGCCACCAGTGATCCCCAAGGGACAGGGGGCGCCTATGGCTACACCTTC
TRBV11-2	few	TRBD2	TRBJ2-1	CASSPRGGINEQFF	TGTGCCAGCAGCCCGCGGGGGGGCATCAATGAGCAGTTCTTC
TRBV2	few	.	TRBJ1-5	CASMGSRAYQPQHF	TGTGCCAGCATGGGGAGCAGGGCTTATCAGCCCCAGCATTTT
TRBV10-2	.	.	TRBJ1-4	CASSDAGLYTREKLFF	TGCGCCAGCAGTGATGCGGGGCTCTACACCCGGGAAAAACTGTTTTTT
TRBV5-1	few	.	TRBJ1-2	CASSPGADGYTF	TGCGCCAGCAGCCCGGGGGCTGATGGCTACACCTTC
TRBV4-2	.	.	TRBJ2-5	CASSVGERPETQYF	TGTGCCAGCAGTGTGGGGGAGCGACCGGAGACCCAGTACTTC
TRBV19	few	.	TRBJ2-5	CASSTSGKGGETQYF	TGTGCCAGTAGTACATCAGGGAAAGGGGGAGAGACCCAGTACTTC
TRBV24-1	.	.	TRBJ1-2	CATSDSGYGYTF	TGTGCCACCAGTGATTCCGGGTATGGCTACACCTTC
TRBV5-1	.	.	TRBJ2-3	CASSLRVFSTDTQYF	TGCGCCAGCAGCTTGCGGGTCTTCTCCACAGATACGCAGTATTTT
TRBV2	.	.	TRBJ2-1	CASSEVWGHNEQFF	TGTGCCAGCAGTGAAGTTTGGGGACACAATGAGCAGTTCTTC
TRBV6-2/TRBV6-3	few	.	TRBJ2-7	CASSLAAGTLTYEQYF	TGCGCCAGCAGTTTAGCAGCCGGGACGTTAACCTACGAGCAGTACTTC
TRBV10-3	.	.	TRBJ2-7	CAIGRRSGSNSDEQYF	TGTGCCATCGGGCGGAGGTCGGGGTCTAACTCCGACGAGCAGTACTTC
TRBV11-2	few	TRBD1	TRBJ2-1	CASSLIRDSFPRAYNEQFF	TGTGCCAGCAGTTTAATTAGGGACAGCTTCCCTCGAGCCTACAATGAGCAGTTCTTC
TRBV7-9	few	.	TRBJ2-7	CASTRHDFYEQYF	TGTGCCAGCACCAGACATGACTTCTACGAGCAGTACTTC
TRBV13	many	TRBD1	TRBJ1-1	CASSELPGTGLSGKSTEAFF	TGTGCCAGCAGCGAATTACCCGGGACAGGTCTTTCGGGGAAAAGCACTGAAGCTTTCTTT
TRBV14	few	.	TRBJ2-7	CASSQDSGSYEQYF	TGTGCCAGCAGCCAAGATTCAGGCTCCTACGAGCAGTACTTC
TRBV20-1	few	.	TRBJ2-1	CSAWDSPHEQFF	TGCAGTGCCTGGGACTCCCCCCATGAGCAGTTCTTC
TRBV15	few	.	TRBJ2-3	CATSRDRLRDTQYF	TGTGCCACCAGCAGAGATAGATTACGAGATACGCAGTATTTT
TRBV28	many	TRBD2	TRBJ2-3	CASGTSGRTDTQYF	TGTGCCAGCGGGACTAGCGGTCGCACAGATACGCAGTATTTT
TRBV20-1	.	.	TRBJ2-1	CSARGPSASSYNEQFF	TGCAGTGCTAGGGGGCCTAGCGCCAGCTCCTACAATGAGCAGTTCTTC
TRBV6-2/TRBV6-3	.	.	TRBJ1-1	CASSYSRAGNTEAFF	TGTGCCAGCAGTTACTCGAGAGCAGGGAACACTGAAGCTTTCTTT
TRBV3-1	.	.	TRBJ2-3	CASSQVRSNSDTQYF	TGTGCCAGCAGCCAAGTTCGCAGTAACTCAGATACGCAGTATTTT